These T cell receptor beta chains were read from a single sample in a study of breast tumors, draining lymph nodes, adjacent tissues. TCRdb re-called the multiplex PCR reads with MiXCR, one entry per CDR3 protein. The sample has around 150,000 distinct CDR3 sequences; approximately 20% are singletons. Source material: axillary lymph node tissue. All receptors come from a female donor with breast cancer. Some clones in this sample may be carry-over from other donors' samples. CDR3s include the opening cysteine and the closing phenylalanine or tryptophan. A D gene is named only where the DNA matches it firmly. Only part of the rows carry a size: once, few, many, or a class if the clone is expanded.

j_call cdr3_length d_call clone_size v_call cdr3_nt cdr3_aa
TRBJ2-7 16 TRBD2 . TRBV2 TGCGCCAGCAGAGTGGAGCAGGCTAGCGGGAAGTACGAGCAGTACTTC CASRVEQASGKYEQYF
TRBJ2-7 14 . many TRBV10-3 TGTGCCATCAGTCCATCTTCACCCCCCACCGAGCAGTACTTC CAISPSSPPTEQYF
TRBJ2-4 15 . few TRBV20-1 TGCAGTGCTAGAGATAACTTTCTAGCCAAAAACATTCAGTACTTC CSARDNFLAKNIQYF
TRBJ2-3 14 . once TRBV9 TGTGCCAGCAGCGCAGTGCCTAGTTCCGATACGCAGTATTTT CASSAVPSSDTQYF
TRBJ1-2 16 TRBD1 many TRBV20-1 TGCAGTGCTAGAGATTCCGGGACAGGGGGATCCTATGGCTACACCTTC CSARDSGTGGSYGYTF
TRBJ2-5 15 TRBD1 few TRBV5-6 TGTGCCAGCAGCTACGGACAGGGGACTCAAGAGACCCAGTACTTC CASSYGQGTQETQYF
TRBJ2-3 14 . many TRBV4-1 TGCGCCAGCAGCCAAGATCGGGAAAGGGATACGCAGTATTTT CASSQDRERDTQYF
TRBJ2-3 15 . many TRBV11-3 TGTGCCAGCAGCTTAGACGGGGGCAGCACAGATACGCAGTATTTT CASSLDGGSTDTQYF
TRBJ2-2 14 . many TRBV5-1 TGCGCCAGCAGCTTGTGGGGGAACACCGGGGAGCTGTTTTTT CASSLWGNTGELFF
TRBJ2-7 13 TRBD1 many TRBV30 TGTGCCTGGACCGGGACAGACTCCTACGAGCAGTACTTC CAWTGTDSYEQYF
TRBJ2-1 16 TRBD2 many TRBV15 TGTGCCACCAGCGCGGGGGGGGGACTAGGTCGTAATGAGCAGTTCTTC CATSAGGGLGRNEQFF
TRBJ2-4 18 TRBD2 . TRBV2 TGTGCCAGCAGTTGGACTAGCGGGAGGGCCGGGGCCAAAAACATTCAGTACTTC CASSWTSGRAGAKNIQYF
TRBJ2-1 15 . . TRBV7-6 TGTGCCAACAGTCCCCCTAGAACGCACTACAATGAGCAGTTCTTC CANSPPRTHYNEQFF
TRBJ2-2 18 TRBD1 many TRBV7-2 TGTGCCAGCAGCGACCGGGACAGGGGGCGCTTAGTCACCGGGGAGCTGTTTTTT CASSDRDRGRLVTGELFF
TRBJ2-3 16 TRBD2 many TRBV5-5 TGTGCCAGCAGCTTGGGTCTAGCGGTGAGCACAGATACGCAGTATTTT CASSLGLAVSTDTQYF
TRBJ2-7 14 . few TRBV9 TGTGCCAGCAGCTTGAGATGGGACAAATACGAGCAGTACTTC CASSLRWDKYEQYF
TRBJ2-2 20 TRBD2 many TRBV5-1 TGCGCCAGCAGCTTGTACGTTGGGACTAGCGGGAGCGCGAACACCGGGGAGCTGTTTTTT CASSLYVGTSGSANTGELFF
TRBJ2-1 15 TRBD1 . TRBV28 TGTGCCAGCAGGGGACAGGGGTCTTTCTACAATGAGCAGTTCTTC CASRGQGSFYNEQFF
TRBJ2-3 14 TRBD2 few TRBV28 TGTGCCAGCCGTACAGCGGGAGGCACAGATACGCAGTATTTT CASRTAGGTDTQYF
TRBJ2-5 14 . many TRBV20-1 TGCAGTGCTAGAAAAGACAGATTCCAAGAGACCCAGTACTTC CSARKDRFQETQYF
TRBJ2-5 11 . many TRBV20-1 TGCAGTGCGAATTTCCAAGAGACCCAGTACTTC CSANFQETQYF
TRBJ2-2 14 . many TRBV6-4 TGTGCCAGCAGCGGGGACCACAAAGCCGGGGAGCTGTTTTTT CASSGDHKAGELFF
TRBJ1-3 17 . . TRBV6-1 TGTGCCAGCAGTGAATTCTTTTGGACTAACTCTGGAAACACCATATATTTT CASSEFFWTNSGNTIYF
TRBJ2-2 16 . many TRBV7-6 TGTGCCAGCAGTCGAGAGGGGGGGGCGAACACCGGGGAGCTGTTTTTT CASSREGGANTGELFF
TRBJ1-4 13 . many TRBV10-3 TGTGCCATCAGTGAGCCCCGGGATGAAAAACTGTTTTTT CAISEPRDEKLFF
TRBJ2-7 16 TRBD2 many TRBV4-1 TGCGCCAGCAGCCAGTCGACTAGCGGGGGGACCTACGAGCAGTACTTC CASSQSTSGGTYEQYF
TRBJ2-2 18 TRBD2 . TRBV6-6 TGTGCCAGCAGGCCCGGGACTAGCGGGAGGGCCCTATCCGGGGAGCTGTTTTTT CASRPGTSGRALSGELFF
TRBJ2-7 12 TRBD1 many TRBV27 TGTGCCAGCAGCCCCACAGGGGTTGAGCAGTACTTC CASSPTGVEQYF
TRBJ2-7 15 . many TRBV10-1 TGCGCCAGCAAAACCGGGCTCCCTGAGACGTACGAGCAGTACTTC CASKTGLPETYEQYF
TRBJ2-1 11 . many TRBV29-1 TGCAGCGTTGAAGGGGTCAATGAGCAGTTCTTC CSVEGVNEQFF
TRBJ2-7 15 TRBD1 many TRBV19 TGTGCCAGTAGTTCGGGGACAGGGGGCTCCTACGAGCAGTACTTC CASSSGTGGSYEQYF
TRBJ2-5 16 TRBD2 . TRBV5-1 TGCGCCAGCAGCTTGGTATTAGCGGGAAGCGGGGAGACCCAGTACTTC CASSLVLAGSGETQYF
TRBJ2-1 15 . many TRBV10-3 TGTGCCATCAAGAGACAGGTTACCGACTACAATGAGCAGTTCTTC CAIKRQVTDYNEQFF
TRBJ2-6 18 TRBD1 . TRBV30 TGTGCCTGGAGTCACGGGACAGGTTTTTACTCTGGGGCCAACGTCCTGACTTTC CAWSHGTGFYSGANVLTF
TRBJ2-7 15 . . TRBV13 TGTGCCAGCACCCCCCCGGGAGCCCGCGACTACGGGCAGTACTTC CASTPPGARDYGQYF
TRBJ2-7 13 . few TRBV28 TGTGCCAGCAGTCCCCCCCCGCGTTACGAGCAGTACTTC CASSPPPRYEQYF
TRBJ2-5 13 . many TRBV20-1 TGCAGTGCTAGACCCGGGACTGCGGAGACCCAGTACTTC CSARPGTAETQYF
TRBJ2-3 14 . many TRBV11-1 TGTGCCAGCAGCAAACGTGACGGCACAGATACGCAGTATTTT CASSKRDGTDTQYF
TRBJ2-1 16 . few TRBV3-1 TGTGCCAGCAGCCAAGATCTGGGCGGGTATAGCAATGAGCAGTTCTTC CASSQDLGGYSNEQFF
TRBJ2-7 14 . many TRBV19 TGTGCCAGGCGGCTGGCTAGCCTTACCTACGAGCAGTACTTC CARRLASLTYEQYF
TRBJ2-3 11 . many TRBV19 TGTGCCAGTAGTATAGGGGATACGCAGTATTTT CASSIGDTQYF
TRBJ2-3 13 . many TRBV12-3/TRBV12-4 TGTGCCAGCAGTCCGGTTACGGCAGATACGCAGTATTTT CASSPVTADTQYF
TRBJ2-5 13 . many TRBV5-1 TGCGCCAGCAGGGACAGCGAGGCGGAGACCCAGTACTTC CASRDSEAETQYF
TRBJ2-7 14 . many TRBV9 TGTGCCAGCAGCGTTTCCGGGGACGCCTACGAGCAGTACTTC CASSVSGDAYEQYF
TRBJ2-5 17 TRBD2 . TRBV5-1 TGCGCCAGCAGCTTGGATCTAGCGGGACTCCGCGCCGAGACCCAGTACTTC CASSLDLAGLRAETQYF
TRBJ2-5 16 TRBD2 . TRBV14 TGTGCCAGCAGCCAAGATATAGCGGGCCGCCAAGAGACCCAGTACTTC CASSQDIAGRQETQYF
TRBJ2-5 13 . many TRBV5-1 TGCGCCAGCAGCTGGGACCCGCGGGAGACCCAGTACTTC CASSWDPRETQYF